This record looks at one TCR beta chain sequence and its context. The antigen is unknown. The source of the sample is a study of CD8 T cells in Susac syndrome. With random hexamers, reverse transcription was performed on roughly 0.45 to 1 ug of RNA. Across 54 Vbeta and 13 Jbeta, immunoSEQ multiplex PCR amplified TCR beta CDR3. TCRdb used MiXCR to reprocess the immunoSEQ multiplex PCR reads, holding one entry per CDR3 protein. Of roughly 400,000 distinct CDR3 sequences listed, more than 70% were seen once; the top ten hold approximately 0.12%. Relapsing-remitting disease, either stable or active, was present in the treatment-naive patients who were the multiple sclerosis controls. The V end was cut by 4 bases, the J end by 7 bases, with 17 bases between. Germline V gene sequence: CDR1 MGHRA, CDR2 YSYEKL. This CDR3 has 15 residues. General study findings and limits: An acknowledgment was made by the study that its TCR sequencing and HLA analysis involved relatively few individuals.

The sequenced material came from CD8+ T cells from PBMCs. This TCR derives from a human donor with multiple sclerosis. The rearrangement links TRBV4-1 to TRBJ2-1; D may be TRBD1 (6 bases). The CDR3 DNA is TGCGCCAGCAGCCGAATCAGGGGATTGCGGAATGAGCAGTTCTTC. It yields the protein CASSRIRGLRNEQFF.